Below, 24 T cell receptor beta chains from the same sample are listed, as sequenced in a study of CD8 T cells in Susac syndrome (dated by TCRdb to between 2018 and 2020). Libraries were constructed by the immunoSEQ multiplex PCR assay. RNA was extracted with the RNeasy kit and roughly 0.45 to 1 ug was reverse transcribed using random hexamers. TCRdb trimmed the raw reads at Q25, called clones with MiXCR and kept productive beta chains. Rows are combined by CDR3 protein, so each entry shows the most common genes and DNA. Recorded for this sample are more than 200,000 distinct CDR3 sequences; roughly 93% of them occurred a single time. Around 0.07% of the sample goes to the ten largest clones. Input material: CD4+ T cells from PBMCs. The receptors originated from a human donor with multiple sclerosis.

The genes are TRBV5-1 and TRBJ2-5, with a weak D call TRBD2 (6 bases). Germline V CDR1 and CDR2: SGHRS, YFSETQ. Trimming removed 4 bases at V and 0 bases at J, with 16 bases between. The CDR3 sequence is 16 residues long. The CDR3 DNA is TGCGCCAGCAGCAGCCCTTCGGGGGATTACCAAGAGACCCAGTACTTC. It specifies CASSSPSGDYQETQYF.

As for this clonotype: One end of the junction does not line up with germline, which may come from a read error. The chain uses TRBV7-7 and TRBJ2-3; no reliable D call. From germline, CDR1 is SSHAT and CDR2 FNYEAQ (reference sequence). This CDR3 has 15 amino acids. The CDR3 nucleotides are TGTGCTAGCAGCCGCGAGGCTTTCAGCACAGATACGCAGTATTTT. This encodes CASSREAFSTDTQYF.

Many counts were recorded for this clonotype. The chain couples TRBV12-3 or TRBV12-4 to TRBJ1-5, with D unclear. V was trimmed by 1 base and J by 0 bases, leaving 1 base between them. There are 13 residues in the CDR3. CDR3 loop: CASSLDSNQPQHF. CDR3 bases: TGTGCCAGCAGTTTAGATAGCAATCAGCCCCAGCATTTT.

The V and J genes are TRBV6-1 and TRBJ2-5, with 7 bases fitting TRBD1. Germline CDR1 and CDR2: MNHNS and SASEGT. V was pared by 3 bases and J by 5 bases, with 15 bases of the junction left unmatched. The CDR3 extends over 17 amino acids. In DNA, the CDR3 is TGTGCCAGCAGTGATACATTTGGACAGGCAGGACAGGAGACCCAGTACTTC. Its protein product is CASSDTFGQAGQETQYF.

The chain links TRBV6-1 to TRBJ2-7; tentatively, D is TRBD1 (6 bases). This CDR3 spans 12 amino acids. From germline, CDR1 is MNHNS and CDR2 SASEGT. Deletions cut 7 bases from V and 5 bases from J, with 12 bases between. CDR3 residues: CASNRVGNEQYV. The CDR3 region has the DNA TGTGCCAGCAACAGGGTCGGCAACGAGCAGTACGTC.

The chain links TRBV6-5 to TRBJ1-3; 9 positions agree with TRBD1. Per germline, CDR1 MNHEY and CDR2 SVGAGI. This CDR3 comprises 17 residues. J gave up 3 bases and V 1 base, and 7 bases lay outside the gene matches. The CDR3 spells CASSYFQTGGHGNTIYF. In DNA form, the CDR3 reads TGTGCCAGCAGTTACTTCCAGACAGGGGGGCATGGAAACACCATATATTTT.

This chain joins TRBV20-1 and TRBJ1-1; no clear D. Trimming cost V 3 bases and J 5 bases, with 13 bases left between them. The CDR3 consists of 13 residues. Germline-derived CDR1 and CDR2 are DFQATT and SNEGSKA (reference sequence). In DNA, the CDR3 is TGCAGTGCTAGGGGGAAAGGAAGAACTGAAGCTTTCTTT. Protein: CSARGKGRTEAFF.

This chain joins TRBV30 and TRBJ2-7, with 9 bases aligning to TRBD1. Germline trimming cut 5 bases from V and 7 bases from J; bases unmatched to any gene: 12. Germline CDR1 is GTSNPN and CDR2 is SVGIG (reference sequence). CDR3 length equals 14 residues. The CDR3 spells CAWLRDRDLGEQYF. DNA of the CDR3: TGTGCCTGGCTCCGGGACAGGGACCTCGGGGAGCAGTACTTC.

The rearrangement links TRBV12-3 or TRBV12-4 to TRBJ2-3; D is unclear. Trimming cost V 5 bases and J 2 bases, with 5 bases left between them. The CDR3 has 12 residues. CDR3 bases: TGTGCCAGCAGTATAAACACAGATACGCAGTATTTT. Translation: CASSINTDTQYF.

The chain combines TRBV6-6 with TRBJ2-5; possibly TRBD2 for D (6 bases). This CDR3 comprises 13 residues. Trimming took 5 bases from V and 9 from J, leaving 16 bases between them. Germline lookup yields CDR1 MNHNY and CDR2 SVGAGI (reference sequence). The CDR3 DNA is TGTGCCAGCAGTCCCCGGGAGACGTTGGCCCAGTACTTC. Protein product: CASSPRETLAQYF.

The rearrangement joins TRBV19 to TRBJ1-2, with D perhaps TRBD1 (6 bases). The CDR3 length is 12 residues. Looked up from germline, CDR1 is LNHDA and CDR2 is SQIVND (reference sequence). V dropped 3 bases and J dropped 13 bases, with 15 bases sitting between them. CDR3 DNA sequence: TGTGCCAGTAGTATCCCGGGGGCTGGATTCACCTTC. Its translation is CASSIPGAGFTF.

The genes are TRBV19 and TRBJ2-2, with 7 bases that match TRBD1. After removal of 9 bases from V and 0 bases from J, the junction contained 4 bases not matched to a gene. This CDR3 has 14 amino acids. Germline V lookup: CDR1 LNHDA, CDR2 SQIVND (reference sequence). In nucleotides, the CDR3 is TGTGCCAGCGCCGGGACAGCGAACACCGGGGAGCTGTTTTTT. Translated: CASAGTANTGELFF.

The V gene is TRBV6-6, the J gene TRBJ1-2; D is ambiguous. Germline V CDR1 and CDR2: MNHNY, SVGAGI (reference sequence). V was cut by 4 bases and J by 8 bases, with 11 bases left in between. This CDR3 has 12 amino acids. DNA of the CDR3: TGTGCCAGCAGTTCGGCGCATTCGGGCTACACCTTC. This encodes CASSSAHSGYTF.

The chain carries TRBV23-1 and TRBJ2-3; D might be TRBD1 (6 bases). TRBV23-1 is reported as an ORF; its role is uncertain. V gave up 0 bases and J gave up 2 bases, with 12 bases separating them. This CDR3 comprises 16 residues. In DNA, the CDR3 is TGCGCCAGCAGTCAATCGATCGGACAGCTCACAGATACGCAGTATTTT. It encodes CASSQSIGQLTDTQYF.

This chain uses TRBV7-3 with TRBJ2-6; 8 bases match TRBD1. CDR3 size: 19 residues. The V gene end was trimmed by 1 base and the J gene end by 1 base; junction bases not matched to a gene: 9. The germline gives CDR1 SGHTA, CDR2 FQGTGA. The chain's CDR3 is CASSLRTGLMDSGANVLTF. The CDR3 nucleotides are TGTGCCAGCAGCTTAAGGACAGGGTTGATGGATTCTGGGGCCAACGTCCTGACTTTC. Combining the CDR3 with reference TRBV7-3 and TRBJ2-6 gives the whole variable domain GAGVSQTPSNKVTEKGKYVELRCDPISGHTALYWYRQSLGQGPEFLIYFQGTGAADDSGLPNDRFFAVRPEGSVSTLKIQRTERGDSAVYLCASSLRTGLMDSGANVLTFGAGSRLTVL.

V gene TRBV9 combines with J gene TRBJ1-1; no clear D gene. V gave up 0 bases and J gave up 1 base, with 7 bases separating them. CDR1 is SGDLS, CDR2 YYNGEE, per germline. The length of the CDR3 is 14 residues. DNA of the CDR3: TGTGCCAGCAGCGTAGATCTGGGGAACACTGAAGCTTTCTTT. Its translation: CASSVDLGNTEAFF.

The gene calls are TRBV9 and TRBJ2-1, with 13 bases fitting TRBD2. V trimming: 4 bases; J trimming: 3 bases; junction bases outside the gene matches: 13. The V gene's germline CDR1 is SGDLS and CDR2 YYNGEE. This CDR3 has 19 amino acids. In DNA, the CDR3 is TGTGCCAGCAGCCCAACCCTTGGGACTAGCGGGGTTTTCTACAATGAGCAGTTCTTC. Its protein product is CASSPTLGTSGVFYNEQFF.

The CDR3, as DNA: TGTGCCAGCAGCCGAGGGACAGGGGGGGCTCCTGGAAACACCATATATTTT. Translating gives CASSRGTGGAPGNTIYF. The chain has TRBV3-1 and TRBJ1-3, with 11 bases matching TRBD1. Germline V gives CDR1 LGHDT, CDR2 YNNKEL (reference sequence). The CDR3 spans 17 residues. V trimming: 4 bases; J trimming: 2 bases; junction bases outside the gene matches: 7.

CDR3 sequence (DNA): TGTGCCAGTTCCCGTACGGGGGGGGCAAGCAATCAGCCCCAGCATTTT. Protein product: CASSRTGGASNQPQHF. This chain connects TRBV7-9 to TRBJ1-5, with D possibly TRBD1 on 6 matching bases. CDR3 size: 16 residues. CDR1 and CDR2 from the germline V gene are SEHNR and FQNEAQ (reference sequence). V was cut by 9 bases and J by 1 base, with 19 bases left in between.

This clonotype is a singleton in its sample. The genes are TRBV28 and TRBJ1-1; possibly TRBD1 for D (5 bases). CDR1 is MDHEN, CDR2 SYDVKM, per germline. The CDR3 contains 12 residues. The germline V and J ends were trimmed by 10 bases and 4 bases, with 13 bases remaining between them. CDR3 DNA: TGTGCCACCAAACAGGCGGGCACTGAAGCTTTCTTT. Translating it yields CATKQAGTEAFF.

This chain joins TRBV6-6 and TRBJ2-1; D call uncertain. Trimming took 6 bases from V and 9 from J, leaving 6 bases between them. Germline lookup yields CDR1 MNHNY and CDR2 SVGAGI (reference sequence). The CDR3 contains 10 residues. The CDR3 protein is CASSRLEQFF. The CDR3, as DNA: TGTGCCAGCAGCCGACTTGAGCAGTTCTTC.

The CDR3 region is CASRTRDREETQYF. The CDR3 region has the DNA TGTGCCAGCAGAACCCGGGACAGGGAAGAGACCCAGTACTTC. J is TRBJ2-5 and V is TRBV6-5; 9 bases are shared with TRBD1. The CDR3 has 14 amino acids. Trimming cost V 6 bases and J 3 bases; bases outside gene matches: 5. Germline CDR1 MNHEY, CDR2 SVGAGI.

The V and J genes are TRBV3-1 and TRBJ1-3; 7 positions match TRBD1. Losses at the gene ends were 3 bases for V and 2 bases for J; bases not matched to a gene: 4. The CDR3 extends over 15 amino acids. The V gene's germline CDR1 is LGHDT and CDR2 YNNKEL (reference sequence). The CDR3 loop reads CASSQRGGTGNTIYF. CDR3 nucleotides: TGTGCCAGCAGCCAGCGAGGGGGCACTGGAAACACCATATATTTT.

V is TRBV7-2 and J is TRBJ2-3; 9 bases match TRBD2. CDR3 length: 16 amino acids. From germline, CDR1 is SGHTA and CDR2 FQGNSA. V dropped 1 base and J dropped 1; count of bases not matched to a gene: 3. CDR3 residues: CASSLGGGAGTDTQYF. The CDR3 DNA is TGTGCCAGCAGCTTAGGCGGGGGGGCTGGCACAGATACGCAGTATTTT. Looking up the rest from reference TRBV7-2 and TRBJ2-3 gives the full variable domain: GAGVSQSPSNKVTEKGKDVELRCDPISGHTALYWYRQSLGQGLEFLIYFQGNSAPDKSGLPSDRFSAERTGGSVSTLTIQRTQQEDSAVYLCASSLGGGAGTDTQYFGPGTRLTVL.